The sequence of this TCR beta chain was determined in a study of Graves' ophthalmopathy and Graves' hyperthyroidism. RNA transcripts were the source from which TCR beta CDR3 regions were amplified. The workflow started with a first-round RT-PCR run with HTBI primers and then moved on to a second-round multiplex PCR. One entry per CDR3 protein results from TCRdb running MiXCR on the multiplex PCR reads. Among around 670,000 distinct CDR3 sequences listed, 40% were seen once. The sequencing sample was made of peripheral blood. The receptor's source is an adult man with Graves' ophthalmopathy.

The DNA for the CDR3 is TGCAGCGTTGTCGCGGGGGTGGAGACCCAGTACTTC. It is translated as CSVVAGVETQYF. V and J are TRBV29-1 and TRBJ2-5, with 7 bases fitting TRBD2. V gave up 4 bases and J gave up 5 bases; unmatched junction bases: 4. CDR1 is SQVTM and CDR2 is ANQGSEA in the germline V gene. This CDR3 comprises 12 residues.